A single sample is the source of the 24 T cell receptor beta chains below, sequenced in a study of identical twins. TCRdb ran MiXCR on the 5' RACE reads and lists one entry per CDR3 protein. The sample has fewer than 650,000 distinct CDR3 sequences, 9.5% to 10% seen once. This sample was also put to use in a study of yellow fever vaccine responses in identical twins.

Sequencing was carried out using PBMCs. These receptors originate from a woman aged 18-30 years in good health.

This clonotype was observed a few times. The chain has TRBV7-2 and TRBJ2-1, with D perhaps matching TRBD2 (6 bases). Per germline, CDR1 SGHTA and CDR2 FQGNSA. Trimming removed 1 base from V and 2 bases from J, with 12 bases in between. This CDR3 comprises 16 residues. The CDR3 loop reads CASSLGASVAYNEQFF. DNA of the CDR3: TGTGCCAGCAGCTTAGGGGCTAGCGTTGCCTACAATGAGCAGTTCTTC.

This clonotype was detected ten times or more. This chain links TRBV29-1 with TRBJ2-2; weak D call: TRBD1 (6 bases). With 7 bases removed from V and 7 bases from J, the gap between germline ends came to 13 bases. Germline V gives CDR1 SQVTM, CDR2 ANQGSEA. This CDR3 spans 12 amino acids. CDR3 DNA: TGCAGCGGCAGGGGTCATGACGGGGAGCTGTTTTTT. This gives the protein CSGRGHDGELFF.

In its sample, this clonotype was seen many times. The chain has TRBV6-1 and TRBJ1-1; D is unclear. CDR3 size: 15 residues. Germline V gene sequence: CDR1 MNHNS, CDR2 SASEGT. V was cut by 4 bases and J by 6 bases, with 18 bases left in between. The CDR3 is CASSVRTAGVAEAFF. Here the CDR3 DNA reads TGTGCCAGCAGTGTTCGAACAGCGGGTGTGGCTGAAGCTTTCTTT.

The chain carries TRBV20-1 and TRBJ1-2; 9 nucleotides match TRBD1. The CDR3 loop spans 14 amino acids. Per germline, CDR1 DFQATT and CDR2 SNEGSKA (reference sequence). J was trimmed by 4 bases and V by 5 bases; bases with no gene match: 8. In DNA form, the CDR3 reads TGCAGTGCTGCACAGGGGGCGCGGATCTATGGCTACACCTTC. Protein: CSAAQGARIYGYTF.

At least ten counts were recorded for this clonotype. The chain is built from TRBV6-5 and TRBJ2-7; the match to TRBD2 covers 8 bases. The junction had 12 bases not matched to a gene; V was cut back by 5 bases and J by 6 bases. CDR1 is MNHEY, CDR2 SVGAGI, per germline. This CDR3 is 15 amino acids long. The CDR3 DNA sequence: TGTGCCAGCAGTCTACCAGGGACTAGTTTAGGCGAGCAGTACTTC. This gives the protein CASSLPGTSLGEQYF.

Worth noting for this clonotype: It may be a read error: a sequence one base away is much more abundant. The gene calls are TRBV4-3 and TRBJ2-7; 9 bases are shared with TRBD2. The V gene's germline CDR1 is LGHNA and CDR2 YSLEER. The CDR3 is made up of 16 amino acids. The CDR3, as DNA: TGCGCCAGCAGCCAGGGTCTAGCGGGACTTTCCTACGAGCAGAACTTC. Protein: CASSQGLAGLSYEQNF.

The chain has TRBV6-4 and TRBJ2-3; tentative D call: TRBD1 (6 bases). The CDR3 length is 14 residues. Per germline, CDR1 MRHNA and CDR2 SNTAGT. Trimming left V 3 bases short and J 5 bases short, with 12 bases between. CDR3 nucleotide sequence: TGTGCCAGCAGTGAAGGGGGTCGGCTAGATACGCAGTATTTT. Protein sequence: CASSEGGRLDTQYF.

The sample holds a few counts of this clonotype. The rearrangement uses TRBV11-2 and TRBJ2-7, with 10 bases fitting TRBD1. Per germline, CDR1 SGHAT and CDR2 FQNNGV. V lost 1 base, J lost 3 bases, and 6 bases stayed unmatched. CDR3 length equals 16 residues. The CDR3 region is CASSLGDRGDGYEQYF. CDR3 sequence (DNA): TGTGCCAGCAGCTTAGGGGACAGGGGTGACGGCTACGAGCAGTACTTC.

This clonotype was detected ten times or more. V is TRBV4-1 and J is TRBJ1-1; a weak D match, TRBD1 (5 bases). V was pared by 3 bases and J by 1 base, with 9 bases between. CDR3 length equals 14 residues. From germline, CDR1 is MGHRA and CDR2 YSYEKL. The CDR3 is CASSQGGGNTEAFF. The DNA of the CDR3 is TGCGCCAGCAGCCAGGGCGGGGGGAACACTGAAGCTTTCTTT.

This clonotype was detected a few times. The chain links TRBV20-1 to TRBJ2-1, with TRBD1 as a possible D gene (6 bases). The V gene lost 2 bases and the J gene lost 8 bases, with 16 bases spanning the gap. Germline CDR1 reads DFQATT; CDR2 reads SNEGSKA (reference sequence). The CDR3 sequence is 14 residues long. CDR3 coding DNA: TGCAGTGCTAGAAACAACAGGGAGAGAGATGAGCAGTTCTTC. Amino acids: CSARNNRERDEQFF.

This chain links TRBV30 with TRBJ1-1; TRBD1 is a possible D gene (6 bases). CDR1 is GTSNPN, CDR2 SVGIG, per germline (reference sequence). The CDR3 contains 13 residues. The ends were cut back, 3 bases at V and 5 bases at J, with 13 bases in the middle. CDR3 coding DNA: TGTGCCTGGAGCGTTCACCAGGGGACTGAAGCTTTCTTT. Translation: CAWSVHQGTEAFF.

This clonotype showed up just a few times. This chain uses TRBV5-1 with TRBJ2-7; TRBD1 aligns across 10 bases. Germline loops: CDR1 SGHRS, CDR2 YFSETQ. Unmatched junction bases numbered 9, after V lost 4 bases and J lost 5 bases. This CDR3 comprises 15 residues. The CDR3 DNA reads as TGCGCCAGCAGCCTGGCCCCGGGACAGGGGAACGAGCAGTACTTC. As protein: CASSLAPGQGNEQYF. Full variable domain (rest looked up from reference TRBV5-1 and TRBJ2-7): KAGVTQTPRYLIKTRGQQVTLSCSPISGHRSVSWYQQTPGQGLQFLFEYFSETQRNKGNFPGRFSGRQFSNSRSEMNVSTLELGDSALYLCASSLAPGQGNEQYFGPGTRLTVT.

This clonotype was detected only a few times. J is TRBJ2-7 and V is TRBV5-5; D not resolved. The CDR3 consists of 12 residues. Trimming removed 1 base from V and 3 bases from J, with 5 bases in between. Per germline, CDR1 SGHKS and CDR2 YYEKEE (reference sequence). CDR3 nucleotides: TGTGCCAGCAGCTTGCCCCACTACGAGCAGTACTTC. Translation gives CASSLPHYEQYF.

This clonotype was observed a handful of times. This chain connects TRBV29-1 to TRBJ1-5; D gene ambiguous. The V and J ends lost 7 bases and 0 bases respectively, with 10 bases between them. The germline V gene has CDR1 SQVTM and CDR2 ANQGSEA. This CDR3 spans 13 amino acids. In DNA form, the CDR3 reads TGCAGCGGCCGGGCGGGTAGCAATCAGCCCCAGCATTTT. Amino acids: CSGRAGSNQPQHF.

The rearrangement uses TRBV13 and TRBJ1-1; D is unclear. The CDR3 is 14 residues long. V was shortened by 2 bases and J by 8 bases, with 15 bases between the two germline ends. Germline V gene sequence: CDR1 PRHDT, CDR2 FYEKMQ (reference sequence). The CDR3 nucleotides are TGTGCCAGCAGCTTATGGCAGGTTCGGGAAGAAGCTTTCTTT. Translated: CASSLWQVREEAFF.

This rearrangement joins TRBV24-1 to TRBJ1-1; perhaps TRBD1 as D (5 bases). V was pared by 7 bases and J by 3 bases, with 11 bases between. The CDR3 runs 13 residues. Germline assignment: CDR1 KGHDR and CDR2 SFDVKD. CDR3 coding DNA: TGTGCCACCAGGGGGCCGGGGGACACTGAAGCTTTCTTT. Its translation is CATRGPGDTEAFF.

In DNA, the CDR3 is TGTGCCAGCGCAACCCCCGGATCAAACACCGGGGAGCTGTTTTTT. Translated: CASATPGSNTGELFF. The J gene is TRBJ2-2, the V gene TRBV7-8; D not resolved. Trimming cost V 8 bases and J 2 bases, with 15 bases left between them. The CDR3 has 15 residues. Germline V CDR1 and CDR2: SGHVS, FQNEAQ.

This clonotype has just a few counts. The chain links TRBV27 to TRBJ2-1; D is unclear. The length of the CDR3 is 13 residues. The V end lost 6 bases, the J end lost 1 base, and 7 bases lay between the germline ends. Germline V gene sequence: CDR1 MNHEY, CDR2 SMNVEV (reference sequence). In DNA, the CDR3 is TGTGCCAGCAGGCGGAATTCCTACAATGAGCAGTTCTTC. Amino acid sequence: CASRRNSYNEQFF.

This clonotype occurred a few times. The chain joins TRBV4-3 to TRBJ2-1; D ambiguous. Germline V lookup: CDR1 LGHNA, CDR2 YSLEER. The CDR3 has 15 amino acids. With 0 bases removed from V and 13 bases from J, the gap between germline ends came to 19 bases. CDR3 nucleotides: TGCGCCAGCAGCCAAGATCGGCTCCAGGCGGTCCAACAGTTCTTC. Translated: CASSQDRLQAVQQFF.

This clonotype was recorded at least ten times. The chain employs TRBV20-1 and TRBJ2-5; the D is unclear. V lost 0 bases and J 5 bases, leaving 7 bases between the germline ends. The germline CDR1 and CDR2 sequences are DFQATT and SNEGSKA (reference sequence). CDR3 length equals 12 residues. The CDR3 DNA reads as TGCAGTGCTAGAGATATGCGGGAGACCCAGTACTTC. Its translation: CSARDMRETQYF.

Many counts were recorded for this clonotype. This sequence joins TRBV7-9 and TRBJ2-3; D is unresolved. V was clipped by 4 bases and J by 0 bases, with 8 bases between them. Looked up from germline, CDR1 is SEHNR and CDR2 is FQNEAQ (reference sequence). The CDR3 has 14 amino acids. The CDR3 sequence: CASSSSTSTDTQYF. CDR3 sequence (DNA): TGTGCCAGCAGCTCATCTACTAGCACAGATACGCAGTATTTT.

This clonotype was picked up many times. The chain combines TRBV4-3 with TRBJ2-7; TRBD2 matches at 8 bases. Germline trimming cut 0 bases from V and 6 bases from J; bases unmatched to any gene: 7. The CDR3 runs 15 residues. Germline CDR1 and CDR2: LGHNA and YSLEER. CDR3 bases: TGCGCCAGCAGCCAAGATATGGGACTAGTAGCCGAGCAGTACTTC. This encodes CASSQDMGLVAEQYF.

This clonotype turned up a few times. The chain couples TRBV19 to TRBJ2-5; D is possibly TRBD1 (6 bases). Germline V gene sequence: CDR1 LNHDA, CDR2 SQIVND (reference sequence). The CDR3 sequence is 16 residues long. The germline V and J ends were trimmed by 4 bases and 0 bases, with 15 bases remaining between them. The DNA of the CDR3 is TGTGCCAGTAGTAGCCCGGTGCCAGGGGACCAAGAGACCCAGTACTTC. Translating gives CASSSPVPGDQETQYF.

The chain couples TRBV6-1 to TRBJ2-7; D remains ambiguous. V shed 2 bases and J shed 4 bases, with 6 bases lying between them. This CDR3 has 12 amino acids. Germline CDR1 is MNHNS and CDR2 is SASEGT. In nucleotides, the CDR3 is TGTGCCAGCAGTGAAAGGCTATACGAGCAGTACTTC. The encoded protein is CASSERLYEQYF.